The 27 T cell receptor beta chains below come from one sample, sequenced in a study of cytomegalovirus exposure and HLA in healthy donors. It was with 60 Vbeta and 13 Jbeta primers that the PCR ran. Sequencing used immunoSEQ multiplex PCR; TCRdb keeps in-frame clones, though not all of them. Counted here are approximately 160,000 clones, roughly 71% occurring once; the ten biggest clones make up roughly 7%. The sequenced material came from PBMCs. These receptors were taken from a male donor in good health and CMV-seropositive.

This clone was picked up a small number of times. The chain recombines TRBV4-1 with TRBJ2-3; D is perhaps TRBD2 (6 bases). CDR1 MGHRA and CDR2 YSYEKL come from the germline V gene. The CDR3 runs 16 residues. Deletions cut 0 bases from V and 0 bases from J, with 10 bases between. The CDR3 reads CASSQDTGTSTDTQYF. In nucleotides, the CDR3 is TGCGCCAGCAGCCAAGATACGGGGACTAGCACAGATACGCAGTATTTT.

The rearrangement uses TRBV15 and TRBJ2-5; a weak D match, TRBD2 (6 bases). The last part of the DNA fits TRBJ2-7 better; the J call may be wrong. Germline assignment: CDR1 LNHNV and CDR2 YYDKDF (reference sequence). The CDR3 spans 17 residues. CDR3 coding DNA: TGTGCCACCAGCAGAGTTGGGAGGAGAAGGGAAACTTACGAGCAGTACTTC. This codes for CATSRVGRRRETYEQYF.

V and J are TRBV6-6 and TRBJ1-5; no firm D call. The V and J ends lost 2 bases and 4 bases respectively, with 6 bases between them. Germline CDR1 and CDR2: MNHNY and SVGAGI (reference sequence). The CDR3 has 13 amino acids. CDR3 DNA sequence: TGTGCCAGCAGTTACCCAGAAAATCAGCCCCAGCATTTT. It yields the protein CASSYPENQPQHF.

This clone has only a few counts. This chain connects TRBV4-2 to TRBJ2-2; D remains ambiguous. The CDR3 length is 13 residues. With 0 bases removed from V and 7 bases from J, the gap between germline ends came to 6 bases. Germline CDR1 reads LGHNA; CDR2 reads YNFKEQ. CDR3 DNA sequence: TGTGCCAGCAGCCAAGATTGGAGCGGGGAGCTGTTTTTT. Protein sequence: CASSQDWSGELFF.

This clone turned up a few times. The chain uses TRBV18 and TRBJ1-1; 12 nucleotides align to TRBD1. The CDR3 is 16 residues long. Germline V gives CDR1 KGHSH, CDR2 LQKENI. Trimming removed 1 base from V and 7 bases from J; junction bases left unmatched: 7. The DNA for the CDR3 is TGTGCCAGCTCACCACGGGACAGGGGGCTTCGTGGTGAAGCTTTCTTT. Translating gives CASSPRDRGLRGEAFF.

The chain uses TRBV5-4 and TRBJ2-2; perhaps TRBD1 as D (6 bases). Per germline, CDR1 SGHNT and CDR2 YYREEE (reference sequence). V lost 7 bases and J 5 bases, leaving 12 bases between the germline ends. The CDR3 contains 13 residues. The DNA of the CDR3 is TGTGCCAGCCACCTTCAGGGGACCGGGGAGCTGTTTTTT. Its translation is CASHLQGTGELFF.

The chain employs TRBV6-5 and TRBJ1-2; a possible D gene is TRBD1 (6 bases). The CDR3 consists of 14 residues. The V gene's germline CDR1 is MNHEY and CDR2 SVGAGI. Trimming removed 5 bases at V and 5 bases at J, with 15 bases between. This chain's CDR3 is CASSRTRGKYGYTF. The CDR3 nucleotides are TGTGCCAGCAGTAGGACGAGGGGGAAATATGGCTACACCTTC.

The chain carries TRBV9 and TRBJ1-2, with D maybe TRBD1 (5 bases). CDR1 and CDR2 from the germline V gene are SGDLS and YYNGEE. The CDR3 spans 15 residues. Between the trimmed V and J ends, which lost 5 bases and 1 base, there was a span of 15 bases. The CDR3 bases are TGTGCCAGCAGTGGAACAGGTATTCTTAACTATGGCTACACCTTC. It encodes CASSGTGILNYGYTF.

The V and J genes are TRBV6-5 and TRBJ2-3; D unresolved. The CDR3 consists of 13 residues. Trimming shortened V by 4 bases and J by 0 bases, and 5 bases separated the two germline ends. In germline, CDR1 is MNHEY, CDR2 SVGAGI. The CDR3: CASSLVSTDTQYF. The DNA for the CDR3 is TGTGCCAGCAGTTTAGTGAGCACAGATACGCAGTATTTT.

This clone came up once. The rearrangement joins TRBV7-2 to TRBJ1-2; D remains ambiguous. CDR3 size: 17 residues. Per germline, CDR1 SGHTA and CDR2 FQGNSA. Trimming removed 3 bases at V and 0 bases at J, with 17 bases between. The CDR3 sequence is CASSFARFTPTNYGYTF. The DNA for the CDR3 is TGTGCCAGCAGCTTCGCTAGATTCACCCCTACTAACTATGGCTACACCTTC.

DNA of the CDR3: TGTGCCAGCAGCTTTACAGGGGGCGGTGGAAACACCATATATTTT. It encodes CASSFTGGGGNTIYF. The chain links TRBV9 to TRBJ1-3; 9 nucleotides agree with TRBD1. This CDR3 is built from 15 residues. The J segment lost 3 bases and the V segment lost 4 bases, leaving 5 bases of the junction unmatched. Looked up from germline, CDR1 is SGDLS and CDR2 is YYNGEE.

Comments on this clone: An end of the junction does not agree with germline; a read error may underlie this. The V and J genes are TRBV7-9 and TRBJ1-4; D remains unclear. Germline loops: CDR1 SEHNR, CDR2 FQNEAQ (reference sequence). The CDR3 runs to 13 residues. The CDR3 DNA follows: TGTTCCAGCAGCTTTGGGAGGGATGAAAAACTGTTTTTT. This gives the protein CSSSFGRDEKLFF.

The chain carries TRBV14 and TRBJ1-2; D is unresolved. This CDR3 is 19 amino acids long. From germline, CDR1 is SGHDN and CDR2 FVKESK. Trimming shortened V by 0 bases and J by 3 bases, and 23 bases separated the two germline ends. The CDR3 DNA reads TGTGCCAGCAGCCAAGAATCACCGCTCCACCCCTACTCCTACTATGGCTACACCTTC. It translates to CASSQESPLHPYSYYGYTF.

The chain carries TRBV4-1 and TRBJ2-5; TRBD2 is a possible D gene (7 bases). Germline V gene sequence: CDR1 MGHRA, CDR2 YSYEKL. V lost 2 bases and J 5 bases, leaving 24 bases between the germline ends. CDR3 length: 18 residues. CDR3 nucleotides: TGCGCCAGCAGCCAAATTCTGTCTAGGGGGGGGCTTGATGAGACCCAGTACTTC. Translated: CASSQILSRGGLDETQYF.

This chain joins TRBV5-1 and TRBJ2-1; 9 positions match TRBD2. Germline lookup yields CDR1 SGHRS and CDR2 YFSETQ. The junction had 8 bases not matched to a gene; V was cut back by 0 bases and J by 7 bases. The CDR3 consists of 16 residues. CDR3 protein: CASSLDGGGAVNEQFF. CDR3 nucleotide sequence: TGCGCCAGCAGCTTGGACGGCGGGGGGGCAGTGAATGAGCAGTTCTTC.

Remarks on this clone: Germline is not matched at one junction end, which may reflect a read error. The chain couples TRBV7-7 to TRBJ2-1; 7 bases map to TRBD1. The CDR3 consists of 13 residues. The germline V gene has CDR1 SSHAT and CDR2 FNYEAQ (reference sequence). The CDR3 spells CASSRGQNNEQFF. CDR3 bases: TGTGCTAGCAGCCGGGGACAGAACAATGAGCAGTTCTTC.

This chain uses TRBV4-2 with TRBJ1-2, with TRBD1 identical over 7 bases. The trim removed 0 bases at V and 2 bases at J, leaving 6 bases unmatched. Germline V gene lookup returns CDR1 LGHNA and CDR2 YNFKEQ. The CDR3 sequence is 16 residues long. CDR3 nucleotides: TGTGCCAGCAGCCAAGAAGGTTTGGGACAGAACTATGGCTACACCTTC. Translated: CASSQEGLGQNYGYTF.

The chain links TRBV4-1 to TRBJ1-5, with D perhaps matching TRBD1 (6 bases). The CDR3 has 16 residues. CDR1 and CDR2 (germline): MGHRA, YSYEKL. V shed 0 bases and J shed 6 bases, with 15 bases lying between them. Written as DNA, the CDR3 is TGCGCCAGCAGCCAAGAGGGTAGGGCAGGGGTTCAGCCCCAGCATTTT. Translation: CASSQEGRAGVQPQHF.

This clone was recorded a few times. The genes are TRBV6-5 and TRBJ2-7, with 9 bases that match TRBD1. The junction had 4 bases not matched to a gene; V was cut back by 5 bases and J by 5 bases. This CDR3 region has 13 residues. CDR1 MNHEY and CDR2 SVGAGI come from the germline V gene. In DNA form, the CDR3 reads TGTGCCAGCAGTCGGGGACAGGGCAACGAGCAGTACTTC. This codes for CASSRGQGNEQYF.

The J gene is TRBJ1-2, the V gene TRBV15, with D perhaps TRBD1 (5 bases). Germline assignment: CDR1 LNHNV and CDR2 YYDKDF (reference sequence). This CDR3 region has 15 residues. Trimming pared 1 base from V and 2 bases from J, leaving 11 bases between. CDR3 coding DNA: TGTGCCACCAGCAGAGCTCCCGGGGGGAACTATGGCTACACCTTC. This gives the protein CATSRAPGGNYGYTF.

This clone was recorded once. The germline gene is not matched at one end of the junction; a read error may be the cause. This chain links TRBV6-1 with TRBJ2-2; possible D gene TRBD1, 6 bases. CDR1 and CDR2 (germline): MNHNS, SASEGT. The CDR3 consists of 15 residues. Written as DNA, the CDR3 is TGTGCCGGCAGTGTCGACAGGCTGAACACCGGGGAGCTGTTTTTT. As protein: CAGSVDRLNTGELFF.

This clone appeared once. The rearrangement joins TRBV6-1 to TRBJ2-3; 9 positions match TRBD1. Trimming at V came to 8 bases and at J to 4 bases, leaving 10 bases not matched to a gene. The CDR3 is 15 residues long. Per germline, CDR1 MNHNS and CDR2 SASEGT. As DNA, the CDR3 is TGTGCCAGCGCCCAGACAGGGGGGTACGCAGATACGCAGTATTTT. It codes for CASAQTGGYADTQYF.

V usage is TRBV5-5 and J usage is TRBJ1-2; TRBD1 might be the D (5 bases). Between the trimmed V and J ends, which lost 2 bases and 5 bases, there was a span of 19 bases. Germline V gives CDR1 SGHKS, CDR2 YYEKEE (reference sequence). CDR3 length: 16 residues. The DNA for the CDR3 is TGTGCCAGCAGCTTCCGCTCGGACAAACAGCTATATGGCTACACCTTC. This codes for CASSFRSDKQLYGYTF.

CDR3 in DNA: TGTGCCAGCAGTCCCCACGGGCGGGGGGCCTACGAGCAGTACTTC. This encodes CASSPHGRGAYEQYF. V is TRBV6-6 and J is TRBJ2-5; TRBD2 agrees at 8 bases. The J call is in doubt because the DNA end fits TRBJ2-7 better. The CDR3 loop spans 15 amino acids. Germline CDR1 and CDR2: MNHNY and SVGAGI (reference sequence).

The chain uses TRBV5-5 and TRBJ2-2, with 7 positions matching TRBD1. CDR1 is SGHKS, CDR2 YYEKEE, per germline (reference sequence). V lost 6 bases, J lost 7 bases, and 18 bases stayed unmatched. The CDR3 has 17 residues. CDR3 loop: CASTLRSPTGAGGELFF. CDR3 sequence (DNA): TGTGCCAGCACCCTTCGAAGTCCAACAGGGGCGGGCGGGGAGCTGTTTTTT.

The chain is built from TRBV5-3 and TRBJ1-2, with D possibly TRBD1 on 6 matching bases. TRBV5-3 qualifies as an ORF whose function is uncertain. V lost 7 bases and J lost 7, with 20 bases in between. The CDR3 runs 14 residues. In nucleotides, the CDR3 is TGTGCCAGAGCCCCACTACAGGGTAAGGGTGGCTACACCTTC. This encodes CARAPLQGKGGYTF.

The V call is TRBV19, the J call TRBJ1-2; no definite D call. Germline CDR1 reads LNHDA; CDR2 reads SQIVND (reference sequence). Trimming took off 3 bases at V and 4 bases at J, with 9 bases between the two ends. The CDR3 contains 13 residues. CDR3 coding DNA: TGTGCCAGTAGTATCGCCCTAGGCTATGGCTACACCTTC. Its protein product is CASSIALGYGYTF.